The sequence of this T cell receptor beta chain was determined in a study of monozygotic twins with inflammatory bowel disease. TCRdb reprocessed the 5' RACE reads and keeps a single row for each CDR3 protein, giving no DNA. The sample includes 300,000 to 400,000 distinct CDR3 sequences. Germline values: CDR1 LGHDT, CDR2 YNNKEL (reference sequence). The CDR3 extends over 15 amino acids. Sequenced input: blood. This sequence was found in a human donor with ulcerative colitis or Crohn's disease, or a healthy co-twin of an affected twin (not recorded which). The rearrangement links TRBV3-1 to TRBJ2-2; there is no DNA to check the TCRdb D call of TRBD2. CDR3 loop: CASKRDYLNTGELFF.